The 31 T cell receptor beta chains below were found in one sample sequenced in a study of patients and donors after allogeneic stem cell transplantation. TCRdb redid the calling of the RT-PCR reads with MiXCR, one entry per CDR3 protein. The sample records approximately 170,000 distinct CDR3 sequences, nearly 25% being singletons. Source material: blood, either unsorted or a sorted T cell fraction (not recorded which). The receptors come from a human donor who was either an allogeneic HSCT recipient or a stem cell or donor lymphocyte infusion donor (not recorded which). It is not recorded whose cells these are; they may come from a transplant donor.

Note on this clonotype: A read error may account for a junction end that differs from germline. The chain is built from TRBV29-1 and TRBJ2-1; 8 bases fit TRBD2. The CDR3 totals 12 residues. Germline lookup yields CDR1 SQVTM and CDR2 ANQGSEA. In nucleotides, the CDR3 is TGCAGCGTTGTGTTTGATCTAGCGGGCTTAATCTTC. Translating it yields CSVVFDLAGLIF.

CDR3 sequence reads: CASSLVARPKETQYF. Written as DNA, the CDR3 is TGCGCCAGCAGCTTGGTCGCCAGACCTAAAGAGACCCAGTACTTC. This chain connects TRBV5-1 to TRBJ2-5; no reliable D call. Trimming left V 0 bases short and J 3 bases short, with 12 bases between. Germline assignment: CDR1 SGHRS and CDR2 YFSETQ. The CDR3 is 15 residues long. Together with reference TRBV5-1 and TRBJ2-5, the CDR3 gives the full variable domain: KAGVTQTPRYLIKTRGQQVTLSCSPISGHRSVSWYQQTPGQGLQFLFEYFSETQRNKGNFPGRFSGRQFSNSRSEMNVSTLELGDSALYLCASSLVARPKETQYFGPGTRLLVL.

The rearrangement uses TRBV10-3 and TRBJ2-3, with 7 bases matching TRBD1. This CDR3 region has 14 residues. V shed 11 bases, J shed 1 base, and the junction held 9 bases outside the gene matches. Germline CDR1 reads ENHRY; CDR2 reads SYGVKD. CDR3 sequence: CAAIKDRGTDTQYF. The CDR3 coding sequence is TGTGCCGCCATCAAAGACAGGGGCACAGATACGCAGTATTTT.

This clonotype was counted a few times. The chain combines TRBV9 with TRBJ1-4; 9 nucleotides align to TRBD1. Trimming cost V 0 bases and J 5 bases; bases outside gene matches: 2. This CDR3 has 15 amino acids. Per the germline V gene, CDR1 is SGDLS and CDR2 is YYNGEE. CDR3 region: CASSVDGTGNEKLFF. Here the CDR3 DNA reads TGTGCCAGCAGCGTAGATGGGACAGGGAATGAAAAACTGTTTTTT.

This clonotype has a handful of counts. The chain has TRBV5-1 and TRBJ1-4; D is unclear. CDR1 is SGHRS and CDR2 is YFSETQ in the germline V gene. The CDR3 has 17 amino acids. V lost 1 base and J lost 2, with 15 bases in between. CDR3 bases: TGCGCCAGCAGCTTGAGTGGGCTGGTATGGACTAATGAAAAACTGTTTTTT. Translating it yields CASSLSGLVWTNEKLFF.

The sample holds a few counts of this clonotype. V gene TRBV20-1 combines with J gene TRBJ1-4; no reliable D call. Germline loops: CDR1 DFQATT, CDR2 SNEGSKA (reference sequence). V was clipped by 6 bases and J by 6 bases, with 11 bases between them. The CDR3 covers 12 residues. The CDR3 loop is CSATRDDEKLFF. CDR3 DNA sequence: TGCAGTGCCACCCGGGATGATGAAAAACTGTTTTTT.

The chain links TRBV3-1 to TRBJ2-1, with TRBD2 matching 7 bases. V dropped 3 bases and J dropped 8; count of bases not matched to a gene: 7. CDR1 and CDR2 (germline): LGHDT, YNNKEL (reference sequence). CDR3 size: 14 residues. In DNA form, the CDR3 reads TGTGCCAGCAGCCATTGGACTAGGGGCCATGAGCAGTTCTTC. Translating it yields CASSHWTRGHEQFF.

The CDR3 loop is CASSDPLGDIQYF. For the CDR3, the DNA is TGTGCCAGCAGCGACCCCCTGGGGGACATTCAGTACTTC. The V call is TRBV9, the J call TRBJ2-4; D assignment may be TRBD1 or TRBD2 (5 bases each). V lost 3 bases and J lost 8, with 12 bases in between. Germline CDR1 SGDLS, CDR2 YYNGEE. The CDR3 spans 13 residues.

This clonotype was observed a few times. V gene TRBV27 combines with J gene TRBJ1-5; D is perhaps TRBD1 (5 bases). Trimming took 4 bases from V and 5 from J, leaving 9 bases between them. The germline gives CDR1 MNHEY, CDR2 SMNVEV (reference sequence). The CDR3 is 13 amino acids. The CDR3 is CASSSGTYQPQHF. DNA of the CDR3: TGTGCCAGCAGTTCCGGGACTTATCAGCCCCAGCATTTT.

V is TRBV20-1 and J is TRBJ1-4, with a possible D match to TRBD1 (5 bases). V shed 3 bases and J shed 4 bases, with 6 bases lying between them. CDR3 length equals 12 residues. CDR1 is DFQATT and CDR2 is SNEGSKA in the germline V gene (reference sequence). CDR3 sequence: CSARGGNEKLFF. The CDR3 DNA follows: TGCAGTGCTAGGGGGGGTAATGAAAAACTGTTTTTT.

V and J are TRBV10-3 and TRBJ2-2; TRBD1 matches 10 bases. V lost 10 bases and J lost 3; bases outside the gene matches: 5. CDR1 ENHRY and CDR2 SYGVKD come from the germline V gene. The CDR3 runs to 14 residues. This chain's CDR3 is CATLDRGDTGELFF. In DNA form, the CDR3 reads TGTGCCACCCTGGACAGGGGGGACACCGGGGAGCTGTTTTTT.

The genes are TRBV4-3 and TRBJ2-3; TRBD2 matches 9 bases. Germline V lookup: CDR1 LGHNA, CDR2 YSLEER. The V segment lost 1 base and the J segment 5 bases; nucleotides outside the gene matches: 4. The CDR3 loop spans 15 amino acids. CDR3 DNA: TGCGCCAGCAGCCAAGTTAGCGGGAGAGAAGATACGCAGTATTTT. Translation: CASSQVSGREDTQYF.

This clonotype was observed a handful of times. The chain couples TRBV10-3 to TRBJ1-2; no clear D. Trimming stripped 2 bases from V and 2 bases from J, with 6 bases between. The CDR3 loop spans 13 amino acids. Looked up from germline, CDR1 is ENHRY and CDR2 is SYGVKD. For the CDR3, the DNA is TGTGCCATCAGTGAGACACAAAACTATGGCTACACCTTC. It codes for CAISETQNYGYTF.

The chain uses TRBV7-3 and TRBJ1-2, with D perhaps matching TRBD1 (5 bases). The CDR3 loop spans 15 amino acids. Trimming left V 1 base short and J 4 bases short, with 13 bases between. Germline loops: CDR1 SGHTA, CDR2 FQGTGA. The CDR3 DNA reads as TGTGCCAGCAGCTTAAGGGGCCAAGACCTCTATGGCTACACCTTC. Its protein product is CASSLRGQDLYGYTF.

This clonotype was observed once. The genes are TRBV12-3 or TRBV12-4 and TRBJ2-5; 8 bases match TRBD1. The CDR3 covers 17 residues. The trim removed 5 bases at V and 5 bases at J, leaving 16 bases unmatched. The CDR3 DNA reads TGTGCCAGCAGTACAATCCGGGACAGGTCTAACCTGGAGACCCAGTACTTC. Amino acid sequence: CASSTIRDRSNLETQYF.

This clonotype was seen more than once but under ten times. The genes are TRBV6-5 and TRBJ1-5, with 7 bases that match TRBD1. CDR3 length equals 14 residues. V was pared by 5 bases and J by 7 bases, with 8 bases of the junction left unmatched. Germline-derived CDR1 and CDR2 are MNHEY and SVGAGI. The CDR3 nucleotides read TGTGCCAGCAGTAAGACAGGGATCGGGCAGCCCCAGCATTTT. The encoded protein is CASSKTGIGQPQHF.

V and J are TRBV29-1 and TRBJ1-1; D not certain. CDR1 is SQVTM, CDR2 ANQGSEA, per germline. There are 15 residues in the CDR3. V shed 3 bases and J shed 1 base, with 15 bases lying between them. CDR3 sequence (DNA): TGCAGCGTTGATGGGGTCGAAGGGCCGAACACTGAAGCTTTCTTT. This encodes CSVDGVEGPNTEAFF. Looking up the rest from reference TRBV29-1 and TRBJ1-1 gives the full variable domain: SAVISQKPSRDICQRGTSLTIQCQVDSQVTMMFWYRQQPGQSLTLIATANQGSEATYESGFVIDKFPISRPNLTFSTLTVSNMSPEDSSIYLCSVDGVEGPNTEAFFGQGTRLTVV.

This clonotype was seen a handful of times. The chain recombines TRBV2 with TRBJ1-5; possible D gene TRBD1, 5 bases. Per germline, CDR1 SNHLY and CDR2 FYNNEI. V lost 2 bases and J lost 6, with 17 bases in between. This CDR3 has 16 amino acids. CDR3 loop: CASSEFQGRIAQPQHF. The CDR3, as DNA: TGTGCCAGCAGTGAATTTCAGGGACGAATAGCTCAGCCCCAGCATTTT.

This rearrangement joins TRBV10-3 to TRBJ2-7; D is uncertain. Germline assignment: CDR1 ENHRY and CDR2 SYGVKD. V lost 7 bases, J lost 4 bases, and 11 bases lay in between. The CDR3 loop spans 12 amino acids. This CDR3 reads CAINSDQYEQYF. The DNA for the CDR3 is TGTGCCATCAATTCCGATCAATACGAGCAGTACTTC.

V usage is TRBV12-3 or TRBV12-4 and J usage is TRBJ2-2; 8 nucleotides line up with TRBD2. Unmatched junction bases numbered 10, after V lost 6 bases and J lost 4 bases. The CDR3 length is 16 residues. CDR3 coding DNA: TGTGCCAGCAGATCCGCCGGGACTAGGAGCACCGGGGAGCTGTTTTTT. Translating gives CASRSAGTRSTGELFF.

This clonotype has a count of ten or more. V is TRBV5-1 and J is TRBJ2-2; 7 bases are shared with TRBD1. The junction had 7 bases not matched to a gene; V was cut back by 5 bases and J by 3 bases. Germline V CDR1 and CDR2: SGHRS, YFSETQ. This CDR3 region has 15 residues. The CDR3 sequence: CASRRGQMDTGELFF. The CDR3 DNA reads as TGCGCCAGCAGACGGGGACAGATGGACACCGGGGAGCTGTTTTTT.

The CDR3 region is CAIRDGDEAFF. CDR3 in DNA: TGTGCCATCAGGGACGGAGATGAAGCTTTCTTT. V gene TRBV10-3 combines with J gene TRBJ1-1; D ambiguous. Per germline, CDR1 ENHRY and CDR2 SYGVKD. The CDR3 totals 11 residues. V dropped 6 bases and J dropped 7 bases, with 9 bases sitting between them.

V gene TRBV7-3 combines with J gene TRBJ2-3, with D perhaps TRBD2 (5 bases). Trimming took 2 bases from V and 7 from J, leaving 10 bases between them. Germline loops: CDR1 SGHTA, CDR2 FQGTGA. The CDR3 consists of 13 residues. As DNA, the CDR3 is TGTGCCAGCAGCTTAGGACTTTTGAATACGCAGTATTTT. Translation gives CASSLGLLNTQYF.

In this sample, this clonotype turned up a few times. The gene calls are TRBV5-1 and TRBJ1-1; D unclear. The CDR3 length is 14 residues. Germline-derived CDR1 and CDR2 are SGHRS and YFSETQ. Trimming left V 5 bases short and J 10 bases short, with 21 bases between. In nucleotides, the CDR3 is TGCGCCAGCAGGTCCCTGGGGAGGACTCTAGCAGCTTTCTTT. It codes for CASRSLGRTLAAFF.

This clonotype was seen more than once but under ten times. In DNA form, the CDR3 reads TGCGCCAGCAGCCAAGCCAGGACTAGCTCGGAGACCCAGTACTTC. Encoded protein: CASSQARTSSETQYF. This chain connects TRBV4-1 to TRBJ2-5, with 8 bases lining up with TRBD2. Germline lookup yields CDR1 MGHRA and CDR2 YSYEKL. The CDR3 has 15 residues. V was clipped by 1 base and J by 5 bases; unmatched bases: 6.

This sequence joins TRBV18 and TRBJ1-1; D is undetermined. Per the germline V gene, CDR1 is KGHSH and CDR2 is LQKENI. Trimming stripped 7 bases from V and 1 base from J, with 10 bases between. The CDR3 has 13 amino acids. The DNA of the CDR3 is TGTGCCAGCTTTCGGAGTCGGAACACTGAAGCTTTCTTT. It is translated as CASFRSRNTEAFF. Full variable domain (missing parts from reference TRBV18 and TRBJ1-1): NAGVMQNPRHLVRRRGQEARLRCSPMKGHSHVYWYRQLPEEGLKFMVYLQKENIIDESGMPKERFSAEFPKEGPSILRIQQVVRGDSAAYFCASFRSRNTEAFFGQGTRLTVV.

The chain joins TRBV6-5 to TRBJ2-1, with 8 bases fitting TRBD2. Trimming cost V 6 bases and J 7 bases; bases outside gene matches: 8. Germline CDR1 MNHEY, CDR2 SVGAGI. The CDR3 spans 14 residues. The CDR3 DNA is TGTGCCAGCAGACGAGCGGGAGAGGCTAATGAGCAGTTCTTC. It codes for CASRRAGEANEQFF.

The V gene is TRBV2, the J gene TRBJ1-5; 9 bases match TRBD1. The CDR3 loop spans 14 amino acids. Losses at the gene ends were 6 bases for V and 10 bases for J; bases not matched to a gene: 10. Germline values: CDR1 SNHLY, CDR2 FYNNEI. The CDR3 region is CASRKGDRDDPQHF. CDR3 nucleotides: TGTGCCAGCAGAAAAGGGGACAGGGATGACCCCCAGCATTTT.

This clonotype came up a few times. The V call is TRBV12-3 or TRBV12-4, the J call TRBJ1-2; tentatively, D is TRBD1 (6 bases). V shed 4 bases and J shed 4 bases, with 16 bases lying between them. The CDR3 covers 15 residues. This CDR3 reads CASSSGGGWGYGYTF. As DNA, the CDR3 is TGTGCCAGCAGTTCAGGAGGGGGGTGGGGCTATGGCTACACCTTC.

V gene TRBV7-9 combines with J gene TRBJ2-5; D is unclear. The CDR3 has 12 residues. Per germline, CDR1 SEHNR and CDR2 FQNEAQ (reference sequence). V lost 2 bases to trimming and J lost 4 bases, with 5 bases between them. This CDR3 is CASSLNLETQYF. Here the CDR3 DNA reads TGTGCCAGCAGCTTAAATTTAGAGACCCAGTACTTC.

This clonotype has ten or more counts. The chain has TRBV9 and TRBJ1-2, with D unresolved. The CDR3 loop spans 12 amino acids. The V end was cut by 7 bases, the J end by 2 bases, with 9 bases between. The germline V gene has CDR1 SGDLS and CDR2 YYNGEE. The CDR3 reads CASEGWNYGYTF. Here the CDR3 DNA reads TGTGCCAGCGAGGGATGGAACTATGGCTACACCTTC.